This TCR beta chain was recovered during a study of blood T cells in healthy people across ages. About the study: About one barcoded TCR beta cDNA was captured per two T cells.

Healthy Caucasian individuals from Russia aged about 6 to 90 served as donors. With a J-beta primer mix and a sample-barcoded 5' primer, a second PCR ran about 6 to 11 cycles. TCRdb redid the calling of the 5' RACE reads with MiXCR, one entry per CDR3 protein. The sample comprises about 1.7 million distinct CDR3 sequences, under 30% of which are singletons, and around 7.7% rests with the top ten. This CDR3 is built from 12 residues. Germline assignment: CDR1 SGDLS and CDR2 YYNGEE. The TCR originated in a woman aged 30 to 39 in good health. Input material: blood. This chain links TRBV9 with TRBJ2-5, with no clear D. The last part of the DNA fits TRBJ2-7 better; the J call may be wrong. The CDR3 region is CASSVEGTEQYF. CDR3 coding DNA: TGTGCCAGCAGCGTAGAAGGTACCGAGCAGTACTTC.